Sequencing of this T cell receptor (beta chain) was carried out in a study of shared clonotypes between healthy human individuals. Assay execution took place at the deep level. The sorted-subset replicate PCRs were given roughly 190 ng DNA, which is about 29,000 T cell genomes. Clones were read by immunoSEQ multiplex PCR, and TCRdb kept only the in-frame ones, dropping some. The table records 110,000 or so clones, under 70% of them present only once. Each CD8 memory set brought CD45RO+ cells together with CCR7-negative CD45RA+ TemRA cells. CDR1 SEHNR and CDR2 FQNEAQ come from the germline V gene (reference sequence). The V gene end was trimmed by 5 bases and the J gene end by 7 bases; junction bases not matched to a gene: 8. The CDR3 has 14 residues.

The sample was memory CD8+ T cells sorted from blood. The subset: CD45RO+ cells pooled with CCR7-negative TemRA cells. The gene calls are TRBV7-9 and TRBJ2-1; 7 bases match TRBD2. The TCR sequence derives from a woman in her thirties in good health. CDR3 sequence reads: CASSPGLKANEQFF. CDR3 nucleotides: TGTGCCAGCAGCCCGGGACTAAAGGCGAATGAGCAGTTCTTC.